A single sample is the source of the 14 T cell receptor beta chains below, sequenced in a study of CD8+CD57+ T cells in acquired aplastic anemia. Profiling of TCR beta VDJ combinations and CDR3 sequences used genomic DNA as template. TCRdb redid the calling of the reads with MiXCR, one entry per CDR3 protein. The profile covers under 200,000 distinct CDR3 sequences, with 64% appearing a single time and under 60% taken by the ten largest. The sequencing sample was made of sorted CD4+, CD8+, or CD8+CD57+ T cells (not recorded which) from PBMCs. These receptors were collected from a human donor with severe aplastic anemia or a healthy control (not recorded which).

This CDR3 reads CATSDLRQGSSYNEQFF. The CDR3 DNA reads as TGTGCCACCAGTGATTTACGACAGGGCAGCTCCTACAATGAGCAGTTCTTC. V usage is TRBV24-1 and J usage is TRBJ2-1; 7 positions match TRBD1. V was pared by 1 base and J by 0 bases, with 5 bases of the junction left unmatched. Germline CDR1 is KGHDR and CDR2 is SFDVKD. The CDR3 has 17 amino acids.

This clonotype has ten or more counts. The chain combines TRBV7-9 with TRBJ2-5; tentative D call: TRBD2 (5 bases). With 8 bases removed from V and 2 bases from J, the gap between germline ends came to 12 bases. The germline V gene has CDR1 SEHNR and CDR2 FQNEAQ (reference sequence). The CDR3 extends over 13 amino acids. The CDR3 DNA follows: TGTGCCAGCGCGTACGGGGTTCAAGAGACCCAGTACTTC. Translating it yields CASAYGVQETQYF.

V and J are TRBV12-3 or TRBV12-4 and TRBJ2-1; 7 bases align to TRBD2. CDR3 length: 15 residues. V was clipped by 3 bases and J by 8 bases; unmatched bases: 10. For the CDR3, the DNA is TGTGCCAGCAGTTTTGGAGGGAGGGCATACTATGAGCAGTTCTTC. Residues: CASSFGGRAYYEQFF.

The rearrangement uses TRBV7-2 and TRBJ1-2; 7 nucleotides match TRBD1. The V and J ends lost 0 bases and 7 bases, in that order; junction bases with no gene match: 11. CDR1 is SGHTA and CDR2 is FQGNSA in the germline V gene. The length of the CDR3 is 16 residues. In DNA form, the CDR3 reads TGTGCCAGCAGCTTAGCGTTGGCAGGGGGGTGGGGTGGCTACACCTTC. Translation gives CASSLALAGGWGGYTF.

There are many counts of this clonotype. The genes are TRBV19 and TRBJ2-3; 8 positions agree with TRBD2. Germline values: CDR1 LNHDA, CDR2 SQIVND (reference sequence). Trimming took 5 bases from V and 1 from J; bases not matched to a gene: 2. This CDR3 comprises 14 residues. Here the CDR3 DNA reads TGTGCCAGTAGTTATAGCGGGGGCACAGATACGCAGTATTTT. This codes for CASSYSGGTDTQYF.

This sequence joins TRBV12-3 or TRBV12-4 and TRBJ1-5; no definite D call. V was pared by 7 bases and J by 3 bases, with 10 bases between. The CDR3 loop spans 13 amino acids. The CDR3 nucleotides are TGTGCCAGCACTCCCAATACCAATCAGCCCCAGCATTTT. Its protein is CASTPNTNQPQHF.

The table lists this clonotype with a few counts. The rearrangement joins TRBV5-4 to TRBJ1-5; D is unclear. The ends were cut back, 1 base at V and 1 base at J, with 12 bases in the middle. The length of the CDR3 is 16 residues. The germline V gene encodes CDR1 SGHNT and CDR2 YYREEE (reference sequence). The DNA for the CDR3 is TGTGCCAGCAGCTTGAAGGGAGTTGGAAGCAATCAGCCCCAGCATTTT. Protein sequence: CASSLKGVGSNQPQHF.

Details on this clonotype: Because the CDR3 is missing its conserved closing phenylalanine or tryptophan, this is likely a read error. The chain recombines TRBV10-3 with TRBJ2-1, with TRBD1 as a possible D gene (6 bases). The CDR3 length is 14 residues. Looked up from germline, CDR1 is ENHRY and CDR2 is SYGVKD. V dropped 2 bases and J dropped 11 bases, with 16 bases sitting between them. CDR3 nucleotide sequence: TGTGCCATCAGTGAGATAGGGGACACCTCCAAGCAGTTCTCC. Translating it yields CAISEIGDTSKQFS.

In DNA, the CDR3 is TGTGCCAGCCAGGGACCGCCTGGGGAGCTGTTTTTT. This translates into CASQGPPGELFF. The chain combines TRBV2 with TRBJ2-2; D might be TRBD1 or TRBD2, each matching 5 bases. This CDR3 comprises 12 residues. Trimming removed 8 bases at V and 8 bases at J, with 12 bases between. From germline, CDR1 is SNHLY and CDR2 FYNNEI.

The chain links TRBV20-1 to TRBJ1-5; no clear D gene. Per germline, CDR1 DFQATT and CDR2 SNEGSKA (reference sequence). The CDR3 runs to 16 residues. V lost 0 bases, J lost 0 bases, and 12 bases lay in between. As DNA, the CDR3 is TGCAGTGCTAGAGATAGCGGAAGGACTAGCAATCAGCCCCAGCATTTT. Its translation is CSARDSGRTSNQPQHF.

This chain uses TRBV19 with TRBJ1-5; D is uncertain. Per germline, CDR1 LNHDA and CDR2 SQIVND (reference sequence). The CDR3 is 15 residues long. Trimming removed 4 bases from V and 7 bases from J, with 17 bases in between. The chain's CDR3 is CASSTTGRAAQPQHF. The CDR3 DNA follows: TGTGCCAGTAGTACCACCGGGAGGGCCGCCCAGCCCCAGCATTTT.

The V gene is TRBV6-4, the J gene TRBJ1-2, with TRBD1 as a possible D gene (5 bases). Trimming left V 5 bases short and J 4 bases short, with 20 bases between. Germline loops: CDR1 MRHNA, CDR2 SNTAGT. The CDR3 is made up of 16 amino acids. The CDR3 DNA reads as TGTGCCAGCAGTCGACAAGGGGTTTCCCAGAGCTATGGCTACACCTTC. Residues: CASSRQGVSQSYGYTF.

Note on this clonotype: The final CDR3 position lacks the conserved phenylalanine or tryptophan, pointing to a likely read error. V usage is TRBV10-3 and J usage is TRBJ2-7, with 7 nucleotides matching TRBD1. Looked up from germline, CDR1 is ENHRY and CDR2 is SYGVKD. V gave up 10 bases and J gave up 3 bases; unmatched junction bases: 3. The CDR3 covers 11 residues. The CDR3, as DNA: TGTGCCACATGGACAGGCTACGAGCAGTACCTC. Translation gives CATWTGYEQYL.

The chain links TRBV29-1 to TRBJ2-1, with D perhaps assigned TRBD1 or TRBD2 (5 bases each). There are 13 residues in the CDR3. Germline CDR1 SQVTM, CDR2 ANQGSEA. V was pared by 5 bases and J by 3 bases, with 11 bases between. CDR3 in amino acids: CSVWQGDYNEQFF. In DNA, the CDR3 is TGCAGCGTTTGGCAGGGAGACTACAATGAGCAGTTCTTC.